The 10 T cell receptor beta chains below were found in one sample sequenced in a study of blood T cell repertoires in COVID-19. TCRdb's table, derived via immunoSEQ multiplex PCR, lists solely in-frame clones and lacks some. The data contain some 270,000 clones, more than 75% of them singletons. Sequenced: peripheral blood. The receptors were sampled from a man aged 35-49 years with active or convalescent COVID-19.

This clone was detected only a few times. The chain has TRBV7-3 and TRBJ1-2; no firm D call. This CDR3 has 13 residues. The V end was cut by 0 bases, the J end by 8 bases, with 10 bases between. Germline CDR1 reads SGHTA; CDR2 reads FQGTGA. In DNA, the CDR3 is TGTGCCAGCAGCTTAACCTTGTCGGAGGGCTACACCTTC. Translated, it gives CASSLTLSEGYTF.

The chain uses TRBV5-5 and TRBJ1-1, with TRBD1 matching 9 bases. The trim removed 4 bases at V and 4 bases at J, leaving 8 bases unmatched. Germline lookup yields CDR1 SGHKS and CDR2 YYEKEE (reference sequence). The CDR3 extends over 15 amino acids. Written as DNA, the CDR3 is TGTGCCAGCAGCCGGACAGGGGCAGGGCTCACTGAAGCTTTCTTT. Encoded protein: CASSRTGAGLTEAFF.

Comments on this clone: The sample carries other DNA sequences with the same CDR3. V usage is TRBV9 and J usage is TRBJ2-7; TRBD1 matches 9 bases. Trimming removed 3 bases from V and 0 bases from J; junction bases left unmatched: 1. Germline CDR1 SGDLS, CDR2 YYNGEE. The CDR3 is 14 amino acids. This chain's CDR3 is CASSATGGSYEQYF. CDR3 coding DNA: TGTGCCAGCAGCGCGACAGGGGGCTCCTACGAGCAGTACTTC.

This clone was recorded only once. The chain has TRBV5-1 and TRBJ1-1; a possible D gene is TRBD1 (6 bases). Germline lookup yields CDR1 SGHRS and CDR2 YFSETQ. This CDR3 is 14 amino acids long. V was cut by 4 bases and J by 7 bases, with 17 bases left in between. The CDR3: CASSPAGGQGEAFF. CDR3 coding DNA: TGCGCCAGCAGCCCGGCCGGGGGGCAAGGTGAAGCTTTCTTT.

The table lists this clone with a count of one. The V gene is TRBV4-1, the J gene TRBJ2-1; the D gene is possibly TRBD1 (6 bases). The V gene's germline CDR1 is MGHRA and CDR2 YSYEKL. This CDR3 is 18 amino acids long. The germline V and J ends were trimmed by 0 bases and 2 bases, with 17 bases remaining between them. CDR3 DNA: TGCGCCAGCAGCCAAGATGGTGGGGGCGAATCGACCTACAATGAGCAGTTCTTC. Its protein product is CASSQDGGGESTYNEQFF.

This clone was found once. The chain links TRBV15 to TRBJ1-1; maybe TRBD1 (5 bases). Per germline, CDR1 LNHNV and CDR2 YYDKDF (reference sequence). Trimming cost V 6 bases and J 5 bases, with 16 bases left between them. This CDR3 spans 14 amino acids. In DNA, the CDR3 is TGTGCCACCAGTAGAAAAGGGGCTGGTACTGAAGCTTTCTTT. This sequence encodes CATSRKGAGTEAFF.

The chain joins TRBV24-1 to TRBJ2-5; 10 nucleotides align to TRBD2. This CDR3 comprises 16 residues. V shed 1 base and J 5 bases; nucleotides not matched to a gene: 6. The germline gives CDR1 KGHDR, CDR2 SFDVKD. CDR3 sequence: CATSDFRAGGWETQYF. The CDR3, as DNA: TGTGCCACCAGTGATTTTAGAGCGGGGGGGTGGGAGACCCAGTACTTC.

The chain employs TRBV6-4 and TRBJ2-3, with a possible D match to TRBD2 (6 bases). The CDR3 spans 14 residues. Trimming took off 0 bases at V and 8 bases at J, with 12 bases between the two ends. Germline CDR1 MRHNA, CDR2 SNTAGT. DNA of the CDR3: TGTGCCAGCAGTGACTCGATACTAGCCGTTACGCAGTATTTT. Protein sequence: CASSDSILAVTQYF.

The CDR3 coding sequence is TGTGCCAGCAGCCGTCAGACAGGGTGGGAGAGTCCCCAGCATTTT. It encodes CASSRQTGWESPQHF. The V gene is TRBV7-2, the J gene TRBJ1-5; TRBD1 matches 7 bases. CDR3 length: 15 amino acids. Per germline, CDR1 SGHTA and CDR2 FQGNSA. Trimming removed 5 bases from V and 10 bases from J; junction bases left unmatched: 14.

The chain employs TRBV28 and TRBJ2-5, with TRBD1 matching over 7 bases. CDR1 and CDR2 from the germline V gene are MDHEN and SYDVKM. The CDR3 spans 17 residues. V lost 3 bases to trimming and J lost 3 bases; unmatched junction nucleotides: 13. In nucleotides, the CDR3 is TGTGCCAGCAGTTTCGTAGAACAGGGGATCGAGGAAGAGACCCAGTACTTC. It yields the protein CASSFVEQGIEEETQYF.